This T cell receptor beta chain was retrieved from a study of T cell changes during pregnancy in multiple sclerosis. V was shortened by 3 bases and J by 7 bases, with 7 bases between the two germline ends. The CDR3 runs to 11 residues. Germline V gene data show CDR1 as SGHDT and CDR2 as YYEEEE. The assay was immunoSEQ multiplex PCR, and TCRdb's table has in-frame clones only and misses some. The data contain around 56,000 clones, roughly nine tenths of them singletons. J is TRBJ1-1 and V is TRBV5-6; D is uncertain. The clonotype originates from a female donor with multiple sclerosis, enrolled in a pregnancy study. The material was CD4+ T cells from peripheral blood mononuclear cells, obtained in the third trimester of pregnancy. CDR3 amino acids: CASSSFNEAFF. For the CDR3, the DNA is TGTGCCAGCAGCTCGTTTAATGAAGCTTTCTTT.